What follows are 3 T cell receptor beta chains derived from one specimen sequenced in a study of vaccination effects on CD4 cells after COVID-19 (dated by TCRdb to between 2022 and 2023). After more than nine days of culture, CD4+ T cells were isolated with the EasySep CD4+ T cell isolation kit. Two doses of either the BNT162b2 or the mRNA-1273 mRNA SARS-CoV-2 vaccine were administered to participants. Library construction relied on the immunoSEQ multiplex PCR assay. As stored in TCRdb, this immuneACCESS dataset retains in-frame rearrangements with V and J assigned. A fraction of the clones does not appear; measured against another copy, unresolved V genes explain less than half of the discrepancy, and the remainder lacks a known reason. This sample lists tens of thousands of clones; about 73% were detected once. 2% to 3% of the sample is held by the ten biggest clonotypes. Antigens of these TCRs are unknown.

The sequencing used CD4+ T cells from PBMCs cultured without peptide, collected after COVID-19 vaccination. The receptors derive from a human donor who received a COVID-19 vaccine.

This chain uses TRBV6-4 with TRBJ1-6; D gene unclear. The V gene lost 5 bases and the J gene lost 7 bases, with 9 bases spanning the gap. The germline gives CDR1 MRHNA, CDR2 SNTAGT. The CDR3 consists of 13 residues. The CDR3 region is CASSRERNSPLHF. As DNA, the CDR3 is TGTGCCAGCAGTCGTGAGCGAAATTCACCCCTCCACTTT.

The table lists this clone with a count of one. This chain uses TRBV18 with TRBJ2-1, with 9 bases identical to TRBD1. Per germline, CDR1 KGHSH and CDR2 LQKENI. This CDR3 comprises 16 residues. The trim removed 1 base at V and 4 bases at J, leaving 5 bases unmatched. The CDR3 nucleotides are TGTGCCAGCTCACCACGTACAGGGGGCAATTACAATGAGCAGTTCTTC. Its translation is CASSPRTGGNYNEQFF.

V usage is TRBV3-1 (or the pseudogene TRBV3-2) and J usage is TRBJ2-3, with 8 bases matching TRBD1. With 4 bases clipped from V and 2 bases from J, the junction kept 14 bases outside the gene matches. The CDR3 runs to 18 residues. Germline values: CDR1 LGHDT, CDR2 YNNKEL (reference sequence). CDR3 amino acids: CASSPDPETGDPTDTQYF. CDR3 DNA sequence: TGTGCCAGCAGCCCTGACCCCGAGACAGGGGACCCCACAGATACGCAGTATTTT.